Detailed here is one T cell receptor beta chain. These data come from a study of high-grade serous ovarian cancer treatment subgroups. Study background: Samples averaged roughly 14,000 reads and around 7,000 unique TCR beta rearrangements.

Germline V lookup: CDR1 LNHDA, CDR2 SQIVND (reference sequence). The trim removed 7 bases at V and 3 bases at J, leaving 5 bases unmatched. The CDR3 spans 13 residues. The protocol was immunoSEQ multiplex PCR, while the TCRdb copy is restricted to in-frame clones and leaves out a portion. The data hold 5,500 to 6,000 clones, with 66% observed a single time. The tumor samples were collected prior to definitive surgery or chemotherapy. This chain links TRBV19 with TRBJ2-7; TRBD1 matches at 8 bases. Sample: tumor tissue. This sequence was found in a human donor with high-grade serous ovarian cancer. The CDR3 reads CASIGTGDYEQYF. CDR3 DNA: TGTGCCAGTATAGGGACAGGTGACTACGAGCAGTACTTC.